This T cell receptor beta chain was profiled in a study of cytomegalovirus exposure and HLA in healthy donors. The CDR3 totals 13 residues. Losses at the gene ends were 10 bases for V and 5 bases for J; bases not matched to a gene: 5. Germline CDR1 PRHDT, CDR2 FYEKMQ (reference sequence). 60 Vbeta and 13 Jbeta primers were used in PCR. Method: immunoSEQ multiplex PCR; TCRdb's copy keeps in-frame clones and lacks some. The repertoire holds under 85,000 clones, with about 78% as singletons. Findings and limits, study-wide: A later analysis reported that several of the most significant clusters appeared to be linked to common viral pathogens, among them Epstein-Barr virus.

Concerning this clone: No antigen is known for it.

What was sequenced was PBMCs. The chain combines TRBV13 with TRBJ2-5; 12 nucleotides agree with TRBD1. The clonotype originates from a man in his forties in good health and CMV-seronegative. The CDR3 reads CATGTGGEETQYF. CDR3 bases: TGTGCCACCGGGACAGGGGGCGAGGAGACCCAGTACTTC.